The 27 T cell receptor beta chains below all came from one sample that was sequenced in a study of T cell responses to AZD1222 COVID-19 vaccine. Data came from immunoSEQ multiplex PCR; TCRdb stores just in-frame clones and leaves some out. The sample carries about 140,000 clones, around 94% recorded once. Specimen: peripheral blood, collected after recovery from COVID-19. These receptors were collected from an adult who had recovered from COVID-19.

This sequence joins TRBV27 and TRBJ1-2; D uncertain. V lost 8 bases to trimming and J lost 5 bases, with 15 bases between them. Germline V gene sequence: CDR1 MNHEY, CDR2 SMNVEV (reference sequence). This CDR3 is built from 13 residues. For the CDR3, the DNA is TGTGCCAGCCGGAGGGCAGGAGAGTATGGCTACACCTTC. Protein: CASRRAGEYGYTF.

This chain joins TRBV2 and TRBJ1-2, with TRBD1 identical over 7 bases. The germline gives CDR1 SNHLY, CDR2 FYNNEI. This CDR3 has 14 amino acids. The V and J ends lost 9 bases and 2 bases, in that order; junction bases with no gene match: 9. CDR3 region: CARTGVPPNYGYTF. The CDR3 bases are TGTGCCAGAACAGGGGTCCCTCCCAACTATGGCTACACCTTC.

The rearrangement links TRBV19 to TRBJ2-7, with a tentative D call TRBD2 (6 bases). The CDR3 runs to 13 residues. V was clipped by 0 bases and J by 6 bases, with 9 bases between them. Germline CDR1 LNHDA, CDR2 SQIVND (reference sequence). CDR3 nucleotide sequence: TGTGCCAGTAGTATAGATGTCGGGGGCGAGCAGTACTTC. This gives the protein CASSIDVGGEQYF.

The rearrangement uses TRBV6-1 and TRBJ1-4, with 8 bases identical to TRBD1. V trimming: 2 bases; J trimming: 7 bases; junction bases outside the gene matches: 6. This CDR3 spans 15 amino acids. Germline V gene sequence: CDR1 MNHNS, CDR2 SASEGT. CDR3 bases: TGTGCCAGCAGTGAACAGGGGGCCAAGGGTGAAAAACTGTTTTTT. Translated: CASSEQGAKGEKLFF.

The J gene is TRBJ2-1, the V gene TRBV19; D is possibly TRBD2 (5 bases). Trimming pared 7 bases from V and 3 bases from J, leaving 13 bases between. This CDR3 has 14 amino acids. Germline V CDR1 and CDR2: LNHDA, SQIVND (reference sequence). CDR3 sequence: CASTGGGFYNEQFF. DNA of the CDR3: TGTGCCAGTACCGGAGGTGGCTTCTACAATGAGCAGTTCTTC.

The rearrangement joins TRBV9 to TRBJ2-7; D tentatively reads TRBD1 or TRBD2 (6 bases each). CDR1 SGDLS and CDR2 YYNGEE come from the germline V gene. Trimming took 3 bases from V and 5 from J, leaving 27 bases between them. The CDR3 is 18 amino acids. The chain's CDR3 is CASSAKGGHGMGPDEQYF. As DNA, the CDR3 is TGTGCCAGCAGCGCAAAAGGGGGGCATGGGATGGGGCCGGACGAGCAGTACTTC.

The chain is built from TRBV28 and TRBJ2-7; 7 nucleotides match TRBD1. The germline V gene encodes CDR1 MDHEN and CDR2 SYDVKM. V lost 7 bases to trimming and J lost 3 bases; unmatched junction nucleotides: 12. The CDR3 sequence is 15 residues long. This chain's CDR3 is CASNPLSRTGYEQYF. In DNA, the CDR3 is TGTGCCAGCAACCCGTTGTCGCGGACAGGCTACGAGCAGTACTTC.

The V and J genes are TRBV29-1 and TRBJ2-1; D is perhaps TRBD1 (7 bases). Trimming stripped 5 bases from V and 0 bases from J, with 17 bases between. Germline V gene lookup returns CDR1 SQVTM and CDR2 ANQGSEA. There are 16 residues in the CDR3. The CDR3 coding sequence is TGCAGCGTTCAGGGGGGCTTGTCGAGCTCCTACAATGAGCAGTTCTTC. It specifies CSVQGGLSSSYNEQFF.

In DNA, the CDR3 is TGTGCCAGCAGCCCGGACAGGGCGGCCGGGGAGCTGTTTTTT. This codes for CASSPDRAAGELFF. V is TRBV11-2 and J is TRBJ2-2; TRBD1 matches at 8 bases. The V gene's germline CDR1 is SGHAT and CDR2 FQNNGV. The CDR3 extends over 14 amino acids. The trim removed 5 bases at V and 6 bases at J, leaving 5 bases unmatched.

This chain connects TRBV9 to TRBJ2-2, with 9 bases matching TRBD2. The CDR3 loop spans 16 amino acids. The V and J ends lost 4 bases and 7 bases, in that order; junction bases with no gene match: 11. Germline CDR1 and CDR2: SGDLS and YYNGEE. This CDR3 reads CASSTGGSGRVGELFF. Here the CDR3 DNA reads TGTGCCAGCAGCACGGGGGGTAGCGGGAGAGTCGGGGAGCTGTTTTTT.

The chain links TRBV5-4 to TRBJ2-3, with TRBD2 matching over 7 bases. The CDR3 runs to 16 residues. The germline V gene has CDR1 SGHNT and CDR2 YYREEE (reference sequence). Germline trimming cut 3 bases from V and 3 bases from J; bases unmatched to any gene: 10. This CDR3 is CASSSAGLVSTDTQYF. The CDR3 nucleotides read TGTGCCAGCAGCTCCGCTGGACTAGTTTCGACAGATACGCAGTATTTT.

The chain joins TRBV19 to TRBJ2-1; 8 bases map to TRBD2. The CDR3 consists of 21 residues. Per the germline V gene, CDR1 is LNHDA and CDR2 is SQIVND (reference sequence). V was pared by 2 bases and J by 4 bases, with 22 bases of the junction left unmatched. The DNA of the CDR3 is TGTGCCAGTAGTATATCCCCTCTAGGGGGACTAGGCGGGAGAGATTACAATGAGCAGTTCTTC. It is translated as CASSISPLGGLGGRDYNEQFF.

V is TRBV11-3 and J is TRBJ2-3, with 7 nucleotides matching TRBD2. CDR1 and CDR2 (germline): SGHNT, YENEEA. V lost 7 bases to trimming and J lost 8 bases; unmatched junction nucleotides: 9. This CDR3 comprises 13 residues. In nucleotides, the CDR3 is TGTGCCAGCAAAGGGAGGGCTAGCGCTACGCAGTATTTT. It translates to CASKGRASATQYF.

The chain carries TRBV6-2 or TRBV6-3 and TRBJ1-1; no clear D gene. V gave up 0 bases and J gave up 2 bases, with 10 bases separating them. The CDR3 runs 15 residues. From germline, CDR1 is MNHEY and CDR2 SVGEGT. The CDR3 here is CASSYSPFFNTEAFF. The CDR3 nucleotides read TGTGCCAGCAGTTACTCTCCGTTTTTCAACACTGAAGCTTTCTTT.

The chain uses TRBV5-1 and TRBJ1-3; the D gene is possibly TRBD1 (5 bases). The CDR3 covers 19 residues. Germline V gene data show CDR1 as SGHRS and CDR2 as YFSETQ. V was clipped by 7 bases and J by 1 base, with 27 bases between them. CDR3 nucleotide sequence: TGCGCCAGCTCCCCCCGAGGGACCCTACAAAGTCGGTCTGGAAACACCATATATTTT. It yields the protein CASSPRGTLQSRSGNTIYF. The full variable domain, in which reference TRBV5-1 and TRBJ1-3 provide the parts outside the CDR3, is KAGVTQTPRYLIKTRGQQVTLSCSPISGHRSVSWYQQTPGQGLQFLFEYFSETQRNKGNFPGRFSGRQFSNSRSEMNVSTLELGDSALYLCASSPRGTLQSRSGNTIYFGEGSWLTVV.

The chain joins TRBV7-2 to TRBJ2-3; 9 positions match TRBD1. The CDR3 totals 19 residues. Germline lookup yields CDR1 SGHTA and CDR2 FQGNSA. J was trimmed by 3 bases and V by 3 bases; bases with no gene match: 16. The CDR3 reads CASSLTRGQGPWATDTQYF. The CDR3 DNA is TGTGCCAGCAGCTTGACCCGGGGACAGGGACCCTGGGCAACAGATACGCAGTATTTT.

V usage is TRBV6-5 and J usage is TRBJ2-1; perhaps TRBD1 as D (6 bases). Looked up from germline, CDR1 is MNHEY and CDR2 is SVGAGI. This CDR3 has 15 residues. V was pared by 7 bases and J by 7 bases, with 20 bases between. The CDR3 reads CASINFGGARNEQFF. The CDR3 DNA reads TGTGCCAGCATTAATTTTGGGGGCGCGAGGAATGAGCAGTTCTTC.

This chain uses TRBV7-6 with TRBJ2-3; 15 nucleotides line up with TRBD2. V was pared by 5 bases and J by 4 bases, with 10 bases of the junction left unmatched. Germline V lookup: CDR1 SGHVS, CDR2 FNYEAQ. CDR3 length equals 18 residues. CDR3 loop: CASSTGLAGGLAADTQYF. CDR3 bases: TGTGCCAGCAGCACGGGACTAGCGGGAGGTTTGGCTGCAGATACGCAGTATTTT.

The chain uses TRBV2 and TRBJ1-5, with 10 bases aligning to TRBD1. The CDR3 is 17 amino acids. Germline V gene sequence: CDR1 SNHLY, CDR2 FYNNEI. With 0 bases clipped from V and 13 bases from J, the junction kept 15 bases outside the gene matches. CDR3 coding DNA: TGTGCCAGCAGTGAAGCAAGGGAGAGACAGGGGGCCGCCCGACAGCATTTT. Amino acids: CASSEARERQGAARQHF.

V gene TRBV6-4 combines with J gene TRBJ2-2, with a tentative D call TRBD1 (5 bases). Looked up from germline, CDR1 is MRHNA and CDR2 is SNTAGT. The CDR3 has 14 amino acids. Trimming shortened V by 6 bases and J by 1 base, and 9 bases separated the two germline ends. CDR3 amino acids: CASSVRENTGELFF. The CDR3 region has the DNA TGTGCCAGCAGCGTCAGGGAGAACACCGGGGAGCTGTTTTTT.

This clone was seen a handful of times. The chain combines TRBV28 with TRBJ1-1, with 9 bases lining up with TRBD1. The CDR3 has 15 residues. V lost 3 bases to trimming and J lost 3 bases; unmatched junction nucleotides: 5. From germline, CDR1 is MDHEN and CDR2 SYDVKM. CDR3 residues: CASSFRDRVYTEAFF. The DNA for the CDR3 is TGTGCCAGCAGTTTCCGGGACAGGGTCTACACTGAAGCTTTCTTT.

V is TRBV15 and J is TRBJ2-7, with TRBD1 matching 11 bases. CDR1 LNHNV and CDR2 YYDKDF come from the germline V gene (reference sequence). The V and J ends lost 5 bases and 6 bases, in that order; junction bases with no gene match: 3. The CDR3 has 13 residues. CDR3 in amino acids: CATSEGQGGEQYF. In DNA, the CDR3 is TGTGCCACCAGCGAGGGACAGGGGGGCGAGCAGTACTTC.

This clone showed up just once. The chain recombines TRBV5-1 with TRBJ1-2; 8 nucleotides match TRBD1. With 3 bases clipped from V and 6 bases from J, the junction kept 7 bases outside the gene matches. CDR3 length: 14 residues. CDR1 and CDR2 (germline): SGHRS, YFSETQ. Here the CDR3 reads CASSSGQGLDGYTF. CDR3 DNA: TGCGCCAGCAGCTCCGGACAGGGCTTAGATGGCTACACCTTC.

The chain uses TRBV9 and TRBJ2-7; TRBD1 matches at 10 bases. Trimming took 0 bases from V and 5 from J; bases not matched to a gene: 8. CDR1 is SGDLS and CDR2 is YYNGEE in the germline V gene. This CDR3 has 16 residues. This chain's CDR3 is CASSVGSGQGFDEQYF. The DNA for the CDR3 is TGTGCCAGCAGCGTAGGGTCGGGACAGGGGTTCGACGAGCAGTACTTC.

The chain combines TRBV21-1 with TRBJ2-5; TRBD2 is the table's D call, not checked against the DNA. TRBV21-1 is a documented pseudogene. This CDR3 is built from 18 residues. CDR3 sequence reads: CASSIPPRGAKNQETQYF. CDR3 coding DNA: TGTGCCAGCAGCATTCCCCCCCGGGGGGCGAAAAACCAAGAGACCCAGTACTTC.

V gene TRBV19 combines with J gene TRBJ2-5; D may be TRBD1 (5 bases). This CDR3 has 15 amino acids. V lost 6 bases, J lost 4 bases, and 18 bases lay in between. Germline-derived CDR1 and CDR2 are LNHDA and SQIVND (reference sequence). This chain's CDR3 is CASRSVRERAETQYF. In DNA form, the CDR3 reads TGTGCCAGTAGGTCGGTCAGGGAAAGGGCAGAGACCCAGTACTTC.

The chain combines TRBV27 with TRBJ2-1, with TRBD2 identical over 15 bases. The CDR3 length is 14 residues. Germline V gives CDR1 MNHEY, CDR2 SMNVEV (reference sequence). Unmatched junction bases numbered 3, after V lost 5 bases and J lost 10 bases. The CDR3 here is CASSRGLAGGEQFF. Written as DNA, the CDR3 is TGTGCCAGCAGTAGGGGACTAGCGGGAGGAGAGCAGTTCTTC.